This T cell receptor beta chain was identified during a study of metastatic and nonmetastatic thyroid tumors. Turning to the study itself: Comparative analysis of repertoires was undertaken across blood and tumor or nodule tissue obtained from malignant and benign thyroid patients. General observations from the study: Significantly higher TCR beta diversity was reportedly seen in malignant thyroid tumors than benign nodules, in blood and tumor.

Trimming left V 6 bases short and J 2 bases short, with 9 bases between. Per the germline V gene, CDR1 is SGHKS and CDR2 is YYEKEE (reference sequence). The CDR3 runs 12 residues. Authors' processing steps: Clinicopathological groups differed in CDR3, with these differences serving to build a distant-metastasis classifier for papillary thyroid cancer. TCRdb re-called the PCR reads with MiXCR. TCRdb assigned the V and J calls; the authors' analysis was not used. Found here are 35,000 to 50,000 clones, around 28% of them singletons; the top ten hold nearly 10%. This clone was seen at least ten times. Its target is unknown. The entire patient cohort was treatment-naive prior to thyroid surgery.

Material: blood. The V call is TRBV5-5, the J call TRBJ2-7, with D possibly being TRBD1 or TRBD2 (5 bases each). This TCR came from a male donor with papillary thyroid cancer or a benign thyroid nodule (not recorded which). Some clones in this sample may be carry-over from other donors' samples. In DNA form, the CDR3 reads TGTGCCAGCAAGATGGGGGCCTACGAGCAGTACTTC. It codes for CASKMGAYEQYF.